This record concerns one T cell receptor beta chain sequence. Here immunoSEQ multiplex PCR was the method, and the copy in TCRdb shows in-frame clones only, minus some. In the table there are 100,000 or so clones, approximately 90% of which are singletons. Germline V lookup: CDR1 MNHNS, CDR2 SASEGT. V dropped 2 bases and J dropped 5; count of bases not matched to a gene: 11. The CDR3 loop spans 16 amino acids. This entry comes from a study of T cell changes during pregnancy in multiple sclerosis. J is TRBJ2-5 and V is TRBV6-1, with TRBD2 identical over 7 bases. The input for sequencing was peripheral blood, taken after pregnancy. The clonotype originates from a female donor with multiple sclerosis, enrolled in a pregnancy study. The CDR3, as DNA: TGTGCCAGCAGTGAATCGGCAGGGTGGCGGGGGGAGACCCAGTACTTC. It specifies CASSESAGWRGETQYF.